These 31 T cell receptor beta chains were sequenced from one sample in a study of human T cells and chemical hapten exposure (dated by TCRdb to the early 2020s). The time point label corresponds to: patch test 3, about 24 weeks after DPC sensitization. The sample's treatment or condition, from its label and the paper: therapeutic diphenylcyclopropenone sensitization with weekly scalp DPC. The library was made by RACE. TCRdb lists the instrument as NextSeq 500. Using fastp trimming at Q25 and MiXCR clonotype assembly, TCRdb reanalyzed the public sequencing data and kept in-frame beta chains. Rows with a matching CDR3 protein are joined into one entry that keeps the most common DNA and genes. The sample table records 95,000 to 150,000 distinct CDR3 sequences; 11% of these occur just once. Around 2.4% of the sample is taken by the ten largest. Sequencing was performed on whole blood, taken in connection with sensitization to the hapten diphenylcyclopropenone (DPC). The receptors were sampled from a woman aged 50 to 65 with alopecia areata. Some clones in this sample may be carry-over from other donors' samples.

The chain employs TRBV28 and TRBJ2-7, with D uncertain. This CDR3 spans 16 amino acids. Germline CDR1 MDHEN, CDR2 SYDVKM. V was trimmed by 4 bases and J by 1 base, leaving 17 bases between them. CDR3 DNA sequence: TGTGCCAGCAGTTACCCCGCCGGGCCGCGATCCTACGAGCAGTACTTC. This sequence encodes CASSYPAGPRSYEQYF.

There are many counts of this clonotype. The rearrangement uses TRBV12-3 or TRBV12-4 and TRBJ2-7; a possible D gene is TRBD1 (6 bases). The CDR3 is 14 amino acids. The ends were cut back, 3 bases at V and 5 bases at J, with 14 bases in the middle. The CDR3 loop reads CASSFLHRVNEQYF. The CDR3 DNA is TGTGCCAGCAGTTTTTTGCACAGGGTTAACGAGCAGTACTTC.

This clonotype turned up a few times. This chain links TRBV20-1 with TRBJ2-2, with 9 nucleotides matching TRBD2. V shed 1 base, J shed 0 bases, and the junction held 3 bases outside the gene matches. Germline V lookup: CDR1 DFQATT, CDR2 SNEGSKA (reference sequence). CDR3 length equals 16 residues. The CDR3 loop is CSARVLAGSNTGELFF. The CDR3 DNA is TGCAGTGCTAGAGTTCTAGCGGGATCGAACACCGGGGAGCTGTTTTTT.

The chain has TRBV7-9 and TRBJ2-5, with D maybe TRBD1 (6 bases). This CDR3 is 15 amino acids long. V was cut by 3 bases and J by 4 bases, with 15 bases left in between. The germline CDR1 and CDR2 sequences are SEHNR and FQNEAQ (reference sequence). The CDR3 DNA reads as TGTGCCAGCAGCTTGGTCCAGGGGTCCGGAGAGACCCAGTACTTC. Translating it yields CASSLVQGSGETQYF.

CDR3 nucleotides: TGTGCCAGCAGCCAACGTAGGCAGTTTGCAACAGATACGCAGTATTTT. It translates to CASSQRRQFATDTQYF. The rearrangement uses TRBV14 and TRBJ2-3; D gene uncertain. V was pared by 2 bases and J by 3 bases, with 15 bases between. Germline V gene data show CDR1 as SGHDN and CDR2 as FVKESK. The CDR3 sequence is 16 residues long.

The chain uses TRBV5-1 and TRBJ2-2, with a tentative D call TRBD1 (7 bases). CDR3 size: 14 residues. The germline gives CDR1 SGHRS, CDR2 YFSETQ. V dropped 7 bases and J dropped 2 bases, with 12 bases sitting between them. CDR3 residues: CASGGTANTGELFF. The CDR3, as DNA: TGCGCCAGCGGAGGGACAGCTAACACCGGGGAGCTGTTTTTT.

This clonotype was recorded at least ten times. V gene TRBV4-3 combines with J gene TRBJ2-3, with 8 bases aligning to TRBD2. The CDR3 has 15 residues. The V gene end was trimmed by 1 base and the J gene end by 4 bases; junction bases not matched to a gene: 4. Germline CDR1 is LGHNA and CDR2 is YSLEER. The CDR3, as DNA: TGCGCCAGCAGCCAAGCAGCGGGAGCGGCAGATACGCAGTATTTT. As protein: CASSQAAGAADTQYF.

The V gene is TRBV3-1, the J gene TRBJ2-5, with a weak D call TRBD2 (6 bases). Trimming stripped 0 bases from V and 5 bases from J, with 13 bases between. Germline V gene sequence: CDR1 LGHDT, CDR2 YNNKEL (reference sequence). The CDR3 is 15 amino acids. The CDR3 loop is CASSQDRGRAETQYF. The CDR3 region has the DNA TGTGCCAGCAGCCAAGATCGGGGGAGAGCGGAGACCCAGTACTTC.

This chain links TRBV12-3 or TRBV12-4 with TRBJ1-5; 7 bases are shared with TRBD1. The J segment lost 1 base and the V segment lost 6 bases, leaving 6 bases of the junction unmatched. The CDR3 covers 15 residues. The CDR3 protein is CASRGTGVSNQPQHF. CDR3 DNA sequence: TGTGCCAGCAGAGGTACAGGGGTGAGCAATCAGCCCCAGCATTTT.

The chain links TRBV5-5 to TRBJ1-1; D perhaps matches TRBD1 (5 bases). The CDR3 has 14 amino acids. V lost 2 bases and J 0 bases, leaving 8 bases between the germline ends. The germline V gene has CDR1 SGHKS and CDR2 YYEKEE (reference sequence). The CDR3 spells CASSFTGMNTEAFF. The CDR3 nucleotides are TGTGCCAGCAGCTTCACAGGTATGAACACTGAAGCTTTCTTT. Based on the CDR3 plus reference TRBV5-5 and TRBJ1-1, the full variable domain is DAGVTQSPTHLIKTRGQQVTLRCSPISGHKSVSWYQQVLGQGPQFIFQYYEKEERGRGNFPDRFSARQFPNYSSELNVNALLLGDSALYLCASSFTGMNTEAFFGQGTRLTVV.

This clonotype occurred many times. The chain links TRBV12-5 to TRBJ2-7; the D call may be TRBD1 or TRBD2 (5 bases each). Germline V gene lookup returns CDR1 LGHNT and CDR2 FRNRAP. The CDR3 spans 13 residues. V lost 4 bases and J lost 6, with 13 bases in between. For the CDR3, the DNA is TGTGCTAGTGGTTGGCTTGACGGGGCCGAGCAGTACTTC. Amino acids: CASGWLDGAEQYF.

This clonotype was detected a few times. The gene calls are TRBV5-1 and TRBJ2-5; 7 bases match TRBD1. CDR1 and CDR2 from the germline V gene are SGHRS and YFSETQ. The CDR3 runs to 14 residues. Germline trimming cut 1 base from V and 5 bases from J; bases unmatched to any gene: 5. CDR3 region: CASSLSGTEETQYF. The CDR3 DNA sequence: TGCGCCAGCAGCTTGTCCGGGACAGAGGAGACCCAGTACTTC.

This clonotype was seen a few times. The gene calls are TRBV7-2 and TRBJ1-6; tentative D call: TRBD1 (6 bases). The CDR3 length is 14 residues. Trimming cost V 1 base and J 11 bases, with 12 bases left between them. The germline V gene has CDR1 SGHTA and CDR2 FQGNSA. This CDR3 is CASSLERGRTPLHF. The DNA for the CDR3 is TGTGCCAGCAGCTTAGAACGGGGGCGGACACCCCTCCACTTT.

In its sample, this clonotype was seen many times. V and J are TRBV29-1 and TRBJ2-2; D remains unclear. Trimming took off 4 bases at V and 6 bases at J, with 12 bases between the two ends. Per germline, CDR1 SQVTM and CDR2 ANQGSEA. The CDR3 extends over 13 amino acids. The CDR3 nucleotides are TGCAGCGTTGGGGCCGACCGGCCCGGGGAGCTGTTTTTT. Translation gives CSVGADRPGELFF.

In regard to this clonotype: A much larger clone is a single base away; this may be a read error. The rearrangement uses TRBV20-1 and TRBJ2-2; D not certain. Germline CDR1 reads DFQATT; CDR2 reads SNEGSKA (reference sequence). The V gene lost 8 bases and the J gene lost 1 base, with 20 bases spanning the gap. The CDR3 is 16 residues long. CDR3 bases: TGCAGTTCTGGAACCCTTGCCGGGCAGAACACCGGGGAGCTGTTTTTT. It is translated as CSSGTLAGQNTGELFF.

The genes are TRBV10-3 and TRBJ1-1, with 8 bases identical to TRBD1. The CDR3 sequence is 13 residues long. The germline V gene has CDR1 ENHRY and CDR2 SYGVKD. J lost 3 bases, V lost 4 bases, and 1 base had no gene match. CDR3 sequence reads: CAISGTGYTEAFF. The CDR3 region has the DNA TGTGCCATCAGTGGGACAGGGTACACTGAAGCTTTCTTT.

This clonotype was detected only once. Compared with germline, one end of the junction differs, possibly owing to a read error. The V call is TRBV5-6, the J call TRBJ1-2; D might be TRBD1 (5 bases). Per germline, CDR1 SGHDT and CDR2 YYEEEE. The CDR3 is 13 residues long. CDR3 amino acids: CASSWEGSNGYTF. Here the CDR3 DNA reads TGTGCCAGCAGCTGGGAGGGGTCCAATGGTTACACCTTC.

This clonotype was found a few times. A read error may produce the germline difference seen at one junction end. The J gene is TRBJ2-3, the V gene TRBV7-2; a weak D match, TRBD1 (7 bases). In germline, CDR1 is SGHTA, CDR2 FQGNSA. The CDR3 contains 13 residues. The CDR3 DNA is TGTGCCAGCAGCTTAGAGGGGGCGGGGTCCCTTGATTGG. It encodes CASSLEGAGSLDW.

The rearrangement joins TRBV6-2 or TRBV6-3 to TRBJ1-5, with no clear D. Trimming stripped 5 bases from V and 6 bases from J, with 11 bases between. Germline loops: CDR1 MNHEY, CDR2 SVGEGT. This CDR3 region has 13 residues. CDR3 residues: CASSASYIQPQHF. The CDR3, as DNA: TGTGCCAGCAGTGCATCTTACATTCAGCCCCAGCATTTT.

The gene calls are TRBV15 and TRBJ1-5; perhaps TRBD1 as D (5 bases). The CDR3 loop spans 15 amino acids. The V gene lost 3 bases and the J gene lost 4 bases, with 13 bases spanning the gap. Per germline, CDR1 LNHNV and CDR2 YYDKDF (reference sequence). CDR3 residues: CATSSDGRTNQPQHF. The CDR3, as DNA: TGTGCCACCAGCAGCGATGGACGGACAAATCAGCCCCAGCATTTT.

CDR3 bases: TGCAGTGCTAGTTCGCCAGGGGGAGTCGTCCTGACTTTC. Residues: CSASSPGGVVLTF. V usage is TRBV20-1 and J usage is TRBJ2-6; 7 positions agree with TRBD1. Losses at the gene ends were 3 bases for V and 12 bases for J; bases not matched to a gene: 8. The CDR3 sequence is 13 residues long. Germline assignment: CDR1 DFQATT and CDR2 SNEGSKA (reference sequence).

The CDR3 DNA follows: TGCAGTGCTAGAGGCGAAGTGGGGACTTATACGCAGTATTTT. It translates to CSARGEVGTYTQYF. The chain uses TRBV20-1 and TRBJ2-3; possible D gene TRBD2, 6 bases. V was cut by 1 base and J by 7 bases, with 15 bases left in between. Per germline, CDR1 DFQATT and CDR2 SNEGSKA (reference sequence). This CDR3 comprises 14 residues.

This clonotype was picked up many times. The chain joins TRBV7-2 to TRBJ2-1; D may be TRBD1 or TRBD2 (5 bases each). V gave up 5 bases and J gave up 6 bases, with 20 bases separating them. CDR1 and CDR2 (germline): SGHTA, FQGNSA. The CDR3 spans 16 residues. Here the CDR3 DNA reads TGTGCCAGCAGCCGACGTGCCGGGACCTCGGGCAATGAGCAGTTCTTC. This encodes CASSRRAGTSGNEQFF.

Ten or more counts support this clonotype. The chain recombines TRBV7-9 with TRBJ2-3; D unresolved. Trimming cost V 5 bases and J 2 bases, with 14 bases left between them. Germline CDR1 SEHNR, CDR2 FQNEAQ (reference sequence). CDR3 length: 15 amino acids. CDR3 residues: CASSGAIGTTDTQYF. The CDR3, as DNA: TGTGCCAGCAGCGGAGCCATTGGCACCACAGATACGCAGTATTTT. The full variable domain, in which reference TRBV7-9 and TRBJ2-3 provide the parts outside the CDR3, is DTGVSQNPRHKITKRGQNVTFRCDPISEHNRLYWYRQTLGQGPEFLTYFQNEAQLEKSRLLSDRFSAERPKGSFSTLEIQRTEQGDSAMYLCASSGAIGTTDTQYFGPGTRLTVL.

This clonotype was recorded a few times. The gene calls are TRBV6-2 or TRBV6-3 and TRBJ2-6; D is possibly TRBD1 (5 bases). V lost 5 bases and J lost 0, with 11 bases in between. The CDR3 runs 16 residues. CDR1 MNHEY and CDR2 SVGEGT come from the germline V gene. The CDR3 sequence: CASSTDSFSGANVLTF. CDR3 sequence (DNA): TGTGCCAGCAGTACTGACAGCTTCTCTGGGGCCAACGTCCTGACTTTC.

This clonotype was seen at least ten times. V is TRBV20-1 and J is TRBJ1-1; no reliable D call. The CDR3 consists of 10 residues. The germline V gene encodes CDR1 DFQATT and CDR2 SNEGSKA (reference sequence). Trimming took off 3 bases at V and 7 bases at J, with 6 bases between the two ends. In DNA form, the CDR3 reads TGCAGTGCTAGCCCTGTTGAAGCTTTCTTT. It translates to CSASPVEAFF.

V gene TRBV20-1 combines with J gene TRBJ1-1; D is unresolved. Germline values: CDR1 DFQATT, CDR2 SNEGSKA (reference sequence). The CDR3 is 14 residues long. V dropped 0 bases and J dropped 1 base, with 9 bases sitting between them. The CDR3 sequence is CSAREAAANTEAFF. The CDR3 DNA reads TGCAGTGCTAGAGAGGCGGCAGCGAACACTGAAGCTTTCTTT.

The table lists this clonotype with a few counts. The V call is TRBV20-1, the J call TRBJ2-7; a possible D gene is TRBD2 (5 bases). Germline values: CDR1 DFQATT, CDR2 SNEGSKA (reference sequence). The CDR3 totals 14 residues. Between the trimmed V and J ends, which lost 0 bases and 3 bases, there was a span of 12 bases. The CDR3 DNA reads TGCAGTGCTAGAGAGAGCGGAAAGAGCTACGAGCAGTACTTC. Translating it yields CSARESGKSYEQYF.

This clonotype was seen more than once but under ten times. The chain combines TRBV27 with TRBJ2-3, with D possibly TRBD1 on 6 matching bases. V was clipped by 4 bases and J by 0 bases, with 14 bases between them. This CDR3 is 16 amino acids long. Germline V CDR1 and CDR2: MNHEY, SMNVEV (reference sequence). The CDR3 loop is CASSSLGTGSTDTQYF. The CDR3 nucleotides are TGTGCCAGCAGTTCTCTAGGAACAGGGAGCACAGATACGCAGTATTTT.

CDR3 DNA sequence: TGTGCCAGCAGCCAAGTGGGCTTCAGGGGCACTGAAGCTTTCTTT. Protein sequence: CASSQVGFRGTEAFF. V is TRBV3-1 and J is TRBJ1-1; a weak D match, TRBD1 (6 bases). Germline CDR1 is LGHDT and CDR2 is YNNKEL (reference sequence). This CDR3 region has 15 residues. V dropped 1 base and J dropped 4 bases, with 13 bases sitting between them.

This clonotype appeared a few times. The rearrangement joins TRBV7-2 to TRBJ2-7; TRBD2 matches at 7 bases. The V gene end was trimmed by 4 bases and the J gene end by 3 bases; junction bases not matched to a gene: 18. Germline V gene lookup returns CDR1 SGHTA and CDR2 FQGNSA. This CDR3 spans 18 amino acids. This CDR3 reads CASSSTTIRGVSFYEQYF. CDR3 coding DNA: TGTGCCAGCAGCTCCACAACAATTCGGGGGGTTAGTTTCTACGAGCAGTACTTC.